The 23 T cell receptor beta chains presented below share a single source sample, sequenced in a study of technical replicates of blood from four donors. Measured with immunoSEQ multiplex PCR; TCRdb has only the in-frame clones, and not every one. The sample holds 66,000 or so clones, 70% to 90% seen once. The sequencing sample was made of PBMCs. Every receptor here comes from a human donor in good health. Some clones in this sample may be carry-over from other donors' samples.

This clone was counted a single time. The chain employs TRBV6-5 and TRBJ1-4, with TRBD1 as a possible D gene (5 bases). Germline-derived CDR1 and CDR2 are MNHEY and SVGAGI. The V end was cut by 6 bases, the J end by 2 bases, with 10 bases between. The CDR3 runs to 14 residues. CDR3: CASSPGWTNEKLFF. The CDR3 region has the DNA TGTGCCAGCAGCCCAGGGTGGACTAATGAAAAACTGTTTTTT.

The V call is TRBV7-6, the J call TRBJ2-7, with a possible D match to TRBD1 (5 bases). Germline V gene sequence: CDR1 SGHVS, CDR2 FNYEAQ. V was trimmed by 2 bases and J by 6 bases, leaving 14 bases between them. The CDR3 is 14 residues long. The DNA of the CDR3 is TGTGCCAGCAGCTTATTCTCAAACCAGGGCGAGCAGTACTTC. This sequence encodes CASSLFSNQGEQYF.

This chain links TRBV5-1 with TRBJ2-3; 7 positions agree with TRBD2. The CDR3 is 18 residues long. Germline V gene lookup returns CDR1 SGHRS and CDR2 YFSETQ. Germline trimming cut 1 base from V and 0 bases from J; bases unmatched to any gene: 11. Written as DNA, the CDR3 is TGCGCCAGCAGCTTGAGGCTAGCGGTGGGATATAGCACAGATACGCAGTATTTT. Protein: CASSLRLAVGYSTDTQYF.

V is TRBV19 and J is TRBJ1-2; D call uncertain. The CDR3 has 14 amino acids. Deletions cut 6 bases from V and 6 bases from J, with 17 bases between. Germline V gives CDR1 LNHDA, CDR2 SQIVND (reference sequence). The DNA of the CDR3 is TGTGCCAGTAGCCGCCTCCACACCGCGGATGGCTACACCTTC. Protein sequence: CASSRLHTADGYTF.

The chain has TRBV5-6 and TRBJ2-7, with 10 nucleotides matching TRBD1. Germline CDR1 reads SGHDT; CDR2 reads YYEEEE. There are 14 residues in the CDR3. V lost 0 bases and J lost 6; bases outside the gene matches: 3. CDR3 nucleotides: TGTGCCAGCAGCTTGGGACAGGGGGCTATCGAGCAGTACTTC. It yields the protein CASSLGQGAIEQYF.

V is TRBV6-4 and J is TRBJ2-7, with TRBD2 identical over 8 bases. This CDR3 has 17 residues. The germline V gene has CDR1 MRHNA and CDR2 SNTAGT. The ends lost 2 bases at V and 1 base at J; junction bases unmatched: 10. The CDR3 here is CASSDPQTGGGSYEQYF. CDR3 bases: TGTGCCAGCAGTGACCCCCAGACCGGGGGGGGTTCCTACGAGCAGTACTTC.

V and J are TRBV19 and TRBJ1-1; the D gene is possibly TRBD1 (6 bases). Looked up from germline, CDR1 is LNHDA and CDR2 is SQIVND (reference sequence). This CDR3 contains 18 residues. V lost 1 base and J lost 5, with 23 bases in between. In nucleotides, the CDR3 is TGTGCCAGTAGTATAGGGGGCATAACAGGGTTGGGTGGAACTGAAGCTTTCTTT. Its protein is CASSIGGITGLGGTEAFF.

V and J are TRBV28 and TRBJ2-5, with 7 bases that match TRBD2. Germline CDR1 is MDHEN and CDR2 is SYDVKM. V gave up 7 bases and J gave up 5 bases; unmatched junction bases: 13. The CDR3 is 15 amino acids. CDR3: CASTAGDGSGETQYF. CDR3 DNA sequence: TGTGCCAGCACGGCGGGAGATGGCAGTGGCGAGACCCAGTACTTC.

The sample holds one count of this clone. The chain joins TRBV2 to TRBJ1-6, with TRBD1 identical over 12 bases. V lost 2 bases to trimming and J lost 10 bases; unmatched junction nucleotides: 3. The CDR3 runs 15 residues. Germline values: CDR1 SNHLY, CDR2 FYNNEI. The CDR3 DNA reads TGTGCCAGCAGTGAATTGGGACAGGGGGCCTCACCCCTCCACTTT. Its translation is CASSELGQGASPLHF.

V usage is TRBV7-6 and J usage is TRBJ1-1; the match to TRBD1 covers 9 bases. V gave up 5 bases and J gave up 8 bases; unmatched junction bases: 6. Germline V gene lookup returns CDR1 SGHVS and CDR2 FNYEAQ. The CDR3 is 13 residues long. In DNA, the CDR3 is TGTGCCAGCAGCCTCCGGGACAGGGAAGAAGCTTTCTTT. This gives the protein CASSLRDREEAFF.

V usage is TRBV7-9 and J usage is TRBJ2-1, with D possibly matching TRBD2 (6 bases). The CDR3 sequence is 14 residues long. Germline-derived CDR1 and CDR2 are SEHNR and FQNEAQ (reference sequence). With 5 bases removed from V and 5 bases from J, the gap between germline ends came to 13 bases. CDR3 sequence (DNA): TGTGCCAGCAGCCCCGCGGGGCGTCACAATGAGCAGTTCTTC. Translation gives CASSPAGRHNEQFF.

The CDR3 DNA reads as TGTGCCAGCAGCCGGGGGGGGCCCGAGACCCAGTACTTC. This codes for CASSRGGPETQYF. The V and J genes are TRBV7-2 and TRBJ2-5; 8 bases align to TRBD2. CDR1 and CDR2 (germline): SGHTA, FQGNSA. The CDR3 runs to 13 residues. J was trimmed by 5 bases and V by 5 bases; bases with no gene match: 4.

The chain recombines TRBV13 with TRBJ1-2; D is uncertain. Germline V gives CDR1 PRHDT, CDR2 FYEKMQ (reference sequence). V lost 2 bases, J lost 7 bases, and 11 bases lay in between. The CDR3 runs 13 residues. CDR3 coding DNA: TGTGCCAGCAGCTTAAGCCGGGGAACTGGCTACACCTTC. This sequence encodes CASSLSRGTGYTF.

The J gene is TRBJ2-7, the V gene TRBV10-3, with D uncertain. Germline CDR1 is ENHRY and CDR2 is SYGVKD. The CDR3 totals 12 residues. V was trimmed by 0 bases and J by 10 bases, leaving 10 bases between them. The CDR3 loop is CAISESAFLQYF. The CDR3 bases are TGTGCCATCAGTGAGTCCGCGTTCTTACAGTACTTC.

This chain joins TRBV14 and TRBJ2-7; 13 bases agree with TRBD2. There are 15 residues in the CDR3. Trimming cost V 4 bases and J 4 bases; bases outside gene matches: 4. Germline-derived CDR1 and CDR2 are SGHDN and FVKESK. The CDR3 is CASSPLLAGGYEQYF. The DNA for the CDR3 is TGTGCCAGCAGCCCCTTACTAGCGGGAGGGTACGAGCAGTACTTC.

This chain joins TRBV4-1 and TRBJ1-4, with 7 nucleotides matching TRBD1. Trimming cost V 0 bases and J 7 bases; bases outside gene matches: 8. CDR3 size: 16 residues. Germline CDR1 MGHRA, CDR2 YSYEKL. DNA for the CDR3: TGCGCCAGCAGCCAAGAAGGGGTGGGACAGATTGAAAAACTGTTTTTT. Amino acid sequence: CASSQEGVGQIEKLFF.

The CDR3 is CASSFFVTTIDDTEAFF. DNA of the CDR3: TGTGCCAGCAGCTTTTTTGTAACGACTATAGATGACACTGAAGCTTTCTTT. V usage is TRBV13 and J usage is TRBJ1-1; D remains unclear. Germline V CDR1 and CDR2: PRHDT, FYEKMQ (reference sequence). Deletions cut 3 bases from V and 3 bases from J, with 20 bases between. This CDR3 contains 17 residues.

The rearrangement links TRBV29-1 to TRBJ2-2; 10 bases align to TRBD1. J was trimmed by 3 bases and V by 7 bases; bases with no gene match: 2. The CDR3 is 13 amino acids. CDR1 is SQVTM and CDR2 is ANQGSEA in the germline V gene. CDR3 amino acids: CSAGQGDTGELFF. The CDR3 DNA reads as TGCAGCGCAGGACAGGGGGACACCGGGGAGCTGTTTTTT.

This clone was seen just once. V and J are TRBV9 and TRBJ1-6; 8 bases are a match to TRBD1. This CDR3 region has 15 residues. Trimming removed 3 bases from V and 11 bases from J; junction bases left unmatched: 10. Germline assignment: CDR1 SGDLS and CDR2 YYNGEE. CDR3 residues: CASSAMTGDYPPLHF. CDR3 nucleotide sequence: TGTGCCAGCAGCGCGATGACAGGGGATTATCCACCCCTCCACTTT.

This chain uses TRBV21-1 with TRBJ2-1; the tabulated D call, TRBD2, remains unverified against the DNA. TRBV21-1 is a pseudogene locus. This CDR3 is 16 amino acids long. The CDR3 sequence: CASSKVPLAGGNEQFF. In nucleotides, the CDR3 is TGTGCCAGCAGCAAAGTTCCCCTAGCGGGAGGGAATGAGCAGTTCTTC.

This sequence joins TRBV5-6 and TRBJ2-7; perhaps TRBD2 as D (6 bases). The CDR3 has 16 residues. Trimming cost V 1 base and J 3 bases, with 17 bases left between them. Germline V CDR1 and CDR2: SGHDT, YYEEEE. The chain's CDR3 is CASSLRGGTTGYEQYF. The DNA for the CDR3 is TGTGCCAGCAGCTTGAGGGGCGGGACGACGGGCTACGAGCAGTACTTC.

The chain has TRBV4-1 and TRBJ2-1; 7 bases line up with TRBD2. The germline V gene encodes CDR1 MGHRA and CDR2 YSYEKL. V lost 8 bases and J lost 5; bases outside the gene matches: 15. This CDR3 has 16 amino acids. The DNA for the CDR3 is TGCGCCAGCTCGGATATAGGGCTAGCGGCAAACAATGAGCAGTTCTTC. Encoded protein: CASSDIGLAANNEQFF.

The J gene is TRBJ1-2, the V gene TRBV30; D remains ambiguous. CDR3 size: 15 residues. Trimming took 3 bases from V and 2 from J, leaving 16 bases between them. CDR1 and CDR2 (germline): GTSNPN, SVGIG (reference sequence). The CDR3 coding sequence is TGTGCCTGGAGGGACCTCGGGGTTAGAAACTATGGCTACACCTTC. Translation gives CAWRDLGVRNYGYTF.